The next 17 T cell receptor beta chains were all read from a single sample in a study of T cell responses to AZD1222 COVID-19 vaccine. The table came from immunoSEQ multiplex PCR; TCRdb's copy has only in-frame clones and leaves some out. The sample shows some 140,000 clones, about 88% of them seen only once. The sample was peripheral blood, taken on day 0 of AZD1222 vaccination. These receptors were obtained from an adult in good health.

The V call is TRBV6-1, the J call TRBJ2-7, with 10 bases aligning to TRBD2. V lost 3 bases to trimming and J lost 3 bases; unmatched junction nucleotides: 14. CDR1 is MNHNS and CDR2 is SASEGT in the germline V gene. The CDR3 has 18 amino acids. Here the CDR3 reads CASSEYVLSGGPLYEQYF. DNA of the CDR3: TGTGCCAGCAGTGAGTATGTCCTTAGCGGGGGGCCCCTCTACGAGCAGTACTTC.

The V call is TRBV19, the J call TRBJ1-5; D is unclear. Germline CDR1 reads LNHDA; CDR2 reads SQIVND (reference sequence). The V end was cut by 1 base, the J end by 4 bases, with 8 bases between. The CDR3 loop spans 14 amino acids. The CDR3 loop is CASSIAALNQPQHF. The CDR3 DNA sequence: TGTGCCAGTAGTATAGCGGCTCTAAATCAGCCCCAGCATTTT. Supplemented by reference TRBV19 and TRBJ1-5, the full variable domain reads DGGITQSPKYLFRKEGQNVTLSCEQNLNHDAMYWYRQDPGQGLRLIYYSQIVNDFQKGDIAEGYSVSREKKESFPLTVTSAQKNPTAFYLCASSIAALNQPQHFGDGTRLSIL.

The V call is TRBV19, the J call TRBJ2-7; TRBD2 matches at 12 bases. Losses at the gene ends were 8 bases for V and 2 bases for J; bases not matched to a gene: 1. CDR3 length: 13 amino acids. Per the germline V gene, CDR1 is LNHDA and CDR2 is SQIVND (reference sequence). CDR3 sequence reads: CASSSGGAYEQYF. The CDR3 nucleotides are TGTGCCAGTTCTAGCGGGGGGGCCTACGAGCAGTACTTC. Supplemented by reference TRBV19 and TRBJ2-7, the full variable domain reads DGGITQSPKYLFRKEGQNVTLSCEQNLNHDAMYWYRQDPGQGLRLIYYSQIVNDFQKGDIAEGYSVSREKKESFPLTVTSAQKNPTAFYLCASSSGGAYEQYFGPGTRLTVT.

As to this clone: The same CDR3 also results from other DNA sequences found in this sample. The chain is built from TRBV11-2 and TRBJ1-1; TRBD1 agrees at 7 bases. V shed 2 bases, J shed 1 base, and the junction held 1 base outside the gene matches. The CDR3 spans 14 residues. The V gene's germline CDR1 is SGHAT and CDR2 FQNNGV. In DNA, the CDR3 is TGTGCCAGCAGCTTACAGGGGGGGAACACTGAAGCTTTCTTT. Amino acid sequence: CASSLQGGNTEAFF.

In this sample, this clone turned up a few times. The chain carries TRBV7-9 and TRBJ2-3; D perhaps matches TRBD2 (6 bases). The V gene lost 5 bases and the J gene lost 5 bases, with 20 bases spanning the gap. Germline CDR1 and CDR2: SEHNR and FQNEAQ (reference sequence). The CDR3 length is 16 residues. CDR3 nucleotide sequence: TGTGCCAGCAGCGCCCCTTGGGGGGTAGCAGGAGATACGCAGTATTTT. This sequence encodes CASSAPWGVAGDTQYF.

This chain connects TRBV7-3 to TRBJ2-2, with D possibly TRBD1 on 5 matching bases. Germline CDR1 reads SGHTA; CDR2 reads FQGTGA. Trimming took off 5 bases at V and 4 bases at J, with 11 bases between the two ends. This CDR3 region has 14 residues. DNA of the CDR3: TGTGCCAGCAGCCCCAGCCAGGGCACCGGGGAGCTGTTTTTT. The encoded protein is CASSPSQGTGELFF.

V gene TRBV6-5 combines with J gene TRBJ1-5; D gene unclear. Germline CDR1 and CDR2: MNHEY and SVGAGI. The CDR3 length is 13 residues. With 4 bases removed from V and 10 bases from J, the gap between germline ends came to 14 bases. CDR3 amino acids: CASSSGPRSPQHF. The CDR3 bases are TGTGCCAGCAGTTCGGGTCCCCGAAGCCCCCAGCATTTT.

The chain uses TRBV9 and TRBJ1-4; D is perhaps TRBD1 (5 bases). V was clipped by 4 bases and J by 5 bases, with 24 bases between them. Per the germline V gene, CDR1 is SGDLS and CDR2 is YYNGEE. The CDR3 spans 18 residues. CDR3 in DNA: TGTGCCAGCAGCTCAACGGCGGGGGGAGGGCAGTGGAATGAAAAACTGTTTTTT. As protein: CASSSTAGGGQWNEKLFF.

DNA of the CDR3: TGTGCCAGCAGCTTAACGTTCCGGGGCGGGGAGCTGTTTTTT. Protein: CASSLTFRGGELFF. This chain links TRBV7-3 with TRBJ2-2, with D perhaps matching TRBD2 (5 bases). CDR3 length: 14 amino acids. Trimming removed 0 bases at V and 7 bases at J, with 9 bases between. CDR1 SGHTA and CDR2 FQGTGA come from the germline V gene. The complete variable domain, with remaining parts taken from reference TRBV7-3 and TRBJ2-2, reads GAGVSQTPSNKVTEKGKYVELRCDPISGHTALYWYRQSLGQGPEFLIYFQGTGAADDSGLPNDRFFAVRPEGSVSTLKIQRTERGDSAVYLCASSLTFRGGELFFGEGSRLTVL.

The chain links TRBV15 to TRBJ1-1; weak D call: TRBD1 (5 bases). This CDR3 spans 19 amino acids. V was trimmed by 0 bases and J by 0 bases, leaving 20 bases between them. Germline V lookup: CDR1 LNHNV, CDR2 YYDKDF (reference sequence). The DNA for the CDR3 is TGTGCCACCAGCAGAGATAGGCCCCGGGCAGGGAGCATGAACACTGAAGCTTTCTTT. Amino acid sequence: CATSRDRPRAGSMNTEAFF.

This sequence joins TRBV7-2 and TRBJ2-1, with D possibly being TRBD2 (6 bases). V shed 2 bases and J shed 9 bases, with 20 bases lying between them. This CDR3 contains 16 residues. The germline V gene encodes CDR1 SGHTA and CDR2 FQGNSA. The CDR3 sequence: CASSLRLTELGGEQFF. The CDR3 coding sequence is TGTGCCAGCAGCTTACGGCTGACCGAGCTGGGGGGTGAGCAGTTCTTC.

Points on this clone: The same CDR3 arises from other DNA sequences in this sample as well. The chain is built from TRBV19 and TRBJ1-5; D is unclear. Germline V CDR1 and CDR2: LNHDA, SQIVND (reference sequence). The V end lost 1 base, the J end lost 6 bases, and 10 bases lay between the germline ends. This CDR3 spans 14 amino acids. CDR3 region: CASSIGTDRQPQHF. In DNA form, the CDR3 reads TGTGCCAGTAGTATAGGTACGGACCGTCAGCCCCAGCATTTT.

The CDR3 DNA reads TGTGCCATCAGTGTTGGGGCGGAGGGGTCCGGGGAGCTGTTTTTT. This translates into CAISVGAEGSGELFF. This chain links TRBV10-3 with TRBJ2-2, with D perhaps TRBD2 (6 bases). The germline CDR1 and CDR2 sequences are ENHRY and SYGVKD. The CDR3 is 15 residues long. Deletions cut 4 bases from V and 6 bases from J, with 15 bases between.

The V call is TRBV7-9, the J call TRBJ2-3; TRBD1 matches 9 bases. Germline CDR1 is SEHNR and CDR2 is FQNEAQ (reference sequence). The CDR3 is 18 residues long. After removal of 4 bases from V and 2 bases from J, the junction contained 13 bases not matched to a gene. The CDR3, as DNA: TGTGCCAGCAGCTCACAGGGGGCGCGGTTCCCCGACACAGATACGCAGTATTTT. Encoded protein: CASSSQGARFPDTDTQYF.

This chain joins TRBV2 and TRBJ1-2; 11 bases match TRBD1. Germline V gene lookup returns CDR1 SNHLY and CDR2 FYNNEI. Germline trimming cut 6 bases from V and 3 bases from J; bases unmatched to any gene: 3. There are 14 residues in the CDR3. The CDR3 DNA reads as TGTGCCAGCAGACCGGGACAGGGGGACTATGGCTACACCTTC. Translation gives CASRPGQGDYGYTF.

The V gene is TRBV2, the J gene TRBJ2-7; D perhaps matches TRBD1 (7 bases). Germline CDR1 reads SNHLY; CDR2 reads FYNNEI. CDR3 size: 14 residues. Trimming cost V 4 bases and J 2 bases, with 12 bases left between them. CDR3 sequence: CASSGRDRTYEQYF. In nucleotides, the CDR3 is TGTGCCAGCAGTGGGAGGGACAGAACCTACGAGCAGTACTTC.

The rearrangement joins TRBV7-2 to TRBJ1-1; 9 nucleotides line up with TRBD1. CDR3 size: 13 residues. Germline CDR1 and CDR2: SGHTA and FQGNSA. V trimming: 6 bases; J trimming: 4 bases; junction bases outside the gene matches: 3. The CDR3 sequence: CASRETGGTEAFF. For the CDR3, the DNA is TGTGCCAGCAGGGAGACAGGGGGCACTGAAGCTTTCTTT.